These 28 T cell receptor beta chains share one sample of origin, sequenced in a study of blood T cell repertoires in COVID-19. The protocol was immunoSEQ multiplex PCR, while the TCRdb copy is restricted to in-frame clones and leaves out a portion. The repertoire includes roughly 230,000 clones, roughly 81% of them detected once, and around 0.89% sits in the top ten. The sample consisted of peripheral blood. The source of these receptors is a man aged 40-49 years with acute or convalescent COVID-19.

The chain is built from TRBV29-1 and TRBJ1-2; D not certain. Germline V gene data show CDR1 as SQVTM and CDR2 as ANQGSEA. Trimming pared 7 bases from V and 2 bases from J, leaving 14 bases between. This CDR3 has 13 residues. This chain's CDR3 is CSAADGGNYGYTF. CDR3 coding DNA: TGCAGCGCCGCCGACGGAGGCAACTATGGCTACACCTTC.

The J gene is TRBJ1-1, the V gene TRBV7-6, with a weak D call TRBD1 (5 bases). Trimming took 4 bases from V and 1 from J, leaving 13 bases between them. Germline CDR1 reads SGHVS; CDR2 reads FNYEAQ. This CDR3 comprises 15 residues. The CDR3: CASSYGRGGNTEAFF. In DNA, the CDR3 is TGTGCCAGCAGCTATGGGAGGGGTGGGAACACTGAAGCTTTCTTT.

The chain couples TRBV7-6 to TRBJ1-6; 7 bases are a match to TRBD1. This CDR3 is built from 15 residues. Germline CDR1 SGHVS, CDR2 FNYEAQ. V shed 6 bases and J 3 bases; nucleotides not matched to a gene: 5. The chain's CDR3 is CASRLGQVYNSPLHF. CDR3 in DNA: TGTGCCAGCAGACTCGGACAGGTCTATAATTCACCCCTCCACTTT.

The V gene is TRBV5-4, the J gene TRBJ1-3; 7 positions agree with TRBD1. The CDR3 has 15 amino acids. V lost 4 bases, J lost 0 bases, and 4 bases stayed unmatched. CDR1 is SGHNT, CDR2 YYREEE, per germline (reference sequence). The CDR3 DNA reads as TGTGCCAGCAGCGTTCAGGGGGGCTCTGGAAACACCATATATTTT. It specifies CASSVQGGSGNTIYF.

The J gene is TRBJ1-1, the V gene TRBV2, with D hard to call. The CDR3 runs 13 residues. Trimming cost V 8 bases and J 0 bases, with 10 bases left between them. Germline CDR1 is SNHLY and CDR2 is FYNNEI. The DNA for the CDR3 is TGTGCCAGCTCCCCAGAGGTGAACACTGAAGCTTTCTTT. Translating gives CASSPEVNTEAFF. Looking up the rest from reference TRBV2 and TRBJ1-1 gives the full variable domain: EPEVTQTPSHQVTQMGQEVILRCVPISNHLYFYWYRQILGQKVEFLVSFYNNEISEKSEIFDDQFSVERPDGSNFTLKIRSTKLEDSAMYFCASSPEVNTEAFFGQGTRLTVV.

The V call is TRBV6-2 or TRBV6-3, the J call TRBJ1-1; D is uncertain. V lost 5 bases and J lost 0, with 19 bases in between. Germline V CDR1 and CDR2: MNHEY, SVGEGT. There are 17 residues in the CDR3. The CDR3 coding sequence is TGTGCCAGCAGTAGAGGGCTCATTGAAATCATGAACACTGAAGCTTTCTTT. Its translation: CASSRGLIEIMNTEAFF.

The chain is built from TRBV7-8 and TRBJ1-5; TRBD1 agrees at 7 bases. The ends lost 3 bases at V and 6 bases at J; junction bases unmatched: 5. Germline V gene lookup returns CDR1 SGHVS and CDR2 FQNEAQ. The length of the CDR3 is 14 residues. The CDR3 spells CASSFEGAGQPQHF. CDR3 DNA sequence: TGTGCCAGCAGCTTCGAGGGGGCAGGTCAGCCCCAGCATTTT.

The chain links TRBV20-1 to TRBJ1-1; no clear D gene. CDR1 is DFQATT and CDR2 is SNEGSKA in the germline V gene (reference sequence). The CDR3 loop spans 11 amino acids. The ends were cut back, 6 bases at V and 5 bases at J, with 10 bases in the middle. The chain's CDR3 is CSAPIITEAFF. CDR3 sequence (DNA): TGCAGTGCGCCTATTATAACTGAAGCTTTCTTT.

In DNA, the CDR3 is TGTGCCAGCAGTCGAAAAGGGGGGACAGCTACAAATGAGCAGTTCTTC. Amino acids: CASSRKGGTATNEQFF. This chain connects TRBV28 to TRBJ2-1; perhaps TRBD1 as D (7 bases). V was clipped by 5 bases and J by 7 bases, with 21 bases between them. Germline V gene lookup returns CDR1 MDHEN and CDR2 SYDVKM. The CDR3 spans 16 residues. Based on the CDR3 plus reference TRBV28 and TRBJ2-1, the full variable domain is DVKVTQSSRYLVKRTGEKVFLECVQDMDHENMFWYRQDPGLGLRLIYFSYDVKMKEKGDIPEGYSVSREKKERFSLILESASTNQTSMYLCASSRKGGTATNEQFFGPGTRLTVL.

This clone showed up just a few times. The genes are TRBV27 and TRBJ1-1; D is ambiguous. Trimming cost V 3 bases and J 4 bases, with 9 bases left between them. Germline CDR1 reads MNHEY; CDR2 reads SMNVEV (reference sequence). This CDR3 region has 13 residues. The CDR3 spells CASSLRRITEAFF. As DNA, the CDR3 is TGTGCCAGCAGTTTGCGGCGCATCACTGAAGCTTTCTTT.

This clone occurred a few times. CDR3 coding DNA: TGTGCCAGCAGTGGGGCAGACAGGCAACATCAGCCCCAGCATTTT. Translation: CASSGADRQHQPQHF. V is TRBV2 and J is TRBJ1-5, with a possible D match to TRBD1 (6 bases). Germline values: CDR1 SNHLY, CDR2 FYNNEI. Trimming took off 4 bases at V and 5 bases at J, with 15 bases between the two ends. This CDR3 is 15 amino acids long. Full variable domain (outside the CDR3, taken from reference TRBV2 and TRBJ1-5): EPEVTQTPSHQVTQMGQEVILRCVPISNHLYFYWYRQILGQKVEFLVSFYNNEISEKSEIFDDQFSVERPDGSNFTLKIRSTKLEDSAMYFCASSGADRQHQPQHFGDGTRLSIL.

This chain links TRBV12-3 or TRBV12-4 with TRBJ2-7; tentatively, D is TRBD2 (5 bases). There are 13 residues in the CDR3. Trimming pared 5 bases from V and 2 bases from J, leaving 10 bases between. Written as DNA, the CDR3 is TGTGCCAGCAGTGGCACTAGAACCTACGAGCAGTACTTC. Encoded protein: CASSGTRTYEQYF.

The rearrangement links TRBV27 to TRBJ1-5; 7 bases agree with TRBD1. Germline lookup yields CDR1 MNHEY and CDR2 SMNVEV (reference sequence). CDR3 length equals 14 residues. Trimming cost V 5 bases and J 6 bases; bases outside gene matches: 7. The CDR3 sequence: CASSEDRRSQPQHF. CDR3 coding DNA: TGTGCCAGCAGTGAGGACAGGAGAAGTCAGCCCCAGCATTTT.

The genes are TRBV12-3 or TRBV12-4 and TRBJ2-3; D not resolved. CDR3 length: 13 residues. Deletions cut 6 bases from V and 7 bases from J, with 14 bases between. The CDR3 sequence is CASSPGSRNTQYF. The CDR3 DNA sequence: TGTGCCAGCAGCCCCGGGTCTCGGAATACGCAGTATTTT.

The sample holds one count of this clone. This chain connects TRBV6-5 to TRBJ1-2; no clear D gene. Germline loops: CDR1 MNHEY, CDR2 SVGAGI. There are 16 residues in the CDR3. V lost 3 bases, J lost 0 bases, and 14 bases lay in between. The CDR3 DNA is TGTGCCAGCAGTTATGGTGTCAGTCAACCTAACTATGGCTACACCTTC. It encodes CASSYGVSQPNYGYTF.

This clone has only a few counts. At the DNA level, this CDR3 is encoded by other sequences in the same sample as well. This rearrangement joins TRBV2 to TRBJ1-1; TRBD1 matches 7 bases. CDR1 is SNHLY, CDR2 FYNNEI, per germline. The CDR3 runs to 13 residues. The V and J ends lost 4 bases and 5 bases, in that order; junction bases with no gene match: 4. Here the CDR3 DNA reads TGTGCCAGCAGTGGGGTGACAGGGACTGAAGCTTTCTTT. Its protein product is CASSGVTGTEAFF. Supplemented by reference TRBV2 and TRBJ1-1, the full variable domain reads EPEVTQTPSHQVTQMGQEVILRCVPISNHLYFYWYRQILGQKVEFLVSFYNNEISEKSEIFDDQFSVERPDGSNFTLKIRSTKLEDSAMYFCASSGVTGTEAFFGQGTRLTVV.

The table lists this clone with a few counts. CDR3 nucleotide sequence: TGTGCCAGCTCACCGCAGGGTGGGGATGAAAAACTGTTTTTT. It yields the protein CASSPQGGDEKLFF. V and J are TRBV18 and TRBJ1-4; perhaps TRBD1 as D (5 bases). Trimming left V 3 bases short and J 6 bases short, with 11 bases between. CDR1 is KGHSH and CDR2 is LQKENI in the germline V gene. This CDR3 is built from 14 residues.

A few counts support this clone. The chain links TRBV19 to TRBJ1-2; 7 positions match TRBD1. The CDR3 contains 15 residues. The V gene's germline CDR1 is LNHDA and CDR2 SQIVND (reference sequence). Trimming cost V 5 bases and J 4 bases; bases outside gene matches: 10. The CDR3 loop reads CASSLGTAKSYGYTF. CDR3 in DNA: TGTGCCAGTAGTCTCGGGACAGCGAAATCCTATGGCTACACCTTC. The whole variable domain, filled in from reference TRBV19 and TRBJ1-2, reads DGGITQSPKYLFRKEGQNVTLSCEQNLNHDAMYWYRQDPGQGLRLIYYSQIVNDFQKGDIAEGYSVSREKKESFPLTVTSAQKNPTAFYLCASSLGTAKSYGYTFGSGTRLTVV.

The chain links TRBV4-1 to TRBJ1-1; TRBD1 agrees at 8 bases. The V segment lost 1 base and the J segment 2 bases; nucleotides outside the gene matches: 3. Germline loops: CDR1 MGHRA, CDR2 YSYEKL. CDR3 size: 15 residues. The CDR3 coding sequence is TGCGCCAGCAGCCAAGCGCAGGGGGCAAACACTGAAGCTTTCTTT. Translated: CASSQAQGANTEAFF.

This clone was found a few times. This chain links TRBV25-1 with TRBJ2-7; 10 bases agree with TRBD1. Germline V lookup: CDR1 MGHDK, CDR2 SYGVNS. The V segment lost 4 bases and the J segment 4 bases; nucleotides outside the gene matches: 10. CDR3 length equals 16 residues. CDR3 protein: CASSADPGTGEYEQYF. Here the CDR3 DNA reads TGTGCCAGCAGTGCCGATCCCGGGACAGGGGAGTACGAGCAGTACTTC.

The genes are TRBV4-2 and TRBJ1-2; 8 bases are shared with TRBD1. The CDR3 covers 16 residues. Per the germline V gene, CDR1 is LGHNA and CDR2 is YNFKEQ. The V gene end was trimmed by 0 bases and the J gene end by 5 bases; junction bases not matched to a gene: 8. CDR3 nucleotides: TGTGCCAGCAGCCAAGAAGATACAGGGGGTGGGTATGGCTACACCTTC. Translated, it gives CASSQEDTGGGYGYTF.

This clone came up once. This chain joins TRBV10-3 and TRBJ2-7, with D maybe TRBD1 (6 bases). The CDR3 has 15 residues. Per the germline V gene, CDR1 is ENHRY and CDR2 is SYGVKD. Trimming stripped 6 bases from V and 0 bases from J, with 15 bases between. The CDR3 sequence: CAISSRDTRSYEQYF. The CDR3 coding sequence is TGTGCCATCAGCTCCCGGGACACGCGCTCCTACGAGCAGTACTTC.

This chain uses TRBV3-1 (or the pseudogene TRBV3-2) with TRBJ2-7; tentatively, D is TRBD1 (6 bases). Trimming cost V 1 base and J 12 bases, with 10 bases left between them. This CDR3 spans 11 amino acids. Germline assignment: CDR1 LGHDT and CDR2 YNNKEL (reference sequence). CDR3 protein: CASSQGQDSYF. The CDR3 DNA reads as TGTGCCAGCAGCCAAGGACAGGATTCGTACTTC.

The chain uses TRBV10-3 and TRBJ1-5; D might be TRBD1 (6 bases). Trimming pared 4 bases from V and 2 bases from J, leaving 9 bases between. This CDR3 has 14 residues. Germline V gene lookup returns CDR1 ENHRY and CDR2 SYGVKD. Written as DNA, the CDR3 is TGTGCCATCAGTGGGGGGCTCGGCAATCAGCCCCAGCATTTT. Encoded protein: CAISGGLGNQPQHF.

This sequence joins TRBV18 and TRBJ2-7, with TRBD1 identical over 9 bases. This CDR3 comprises 18 residues. The junction had 14 bases not matched to a gene; V was cut back by 5 bases and J by 0 bases. Per germline, CDR1 KGHSH and CDR2 LQKENI. Here the CDR3 reads CASSVTGGAGPSSYEQYF. CDR3 bases: TGTGCCAGCTCAGTAACAGGGGGCGCGGGGCCTAGCTCCTACGAGCAGTACTTC. Drawing the rest from reference TRBV18 and TRBJ2-7, the complete variable domain is NAGVMQNPRHLVRRRGQEARLRCSPMKGHSHVYWYRQLPEEGLKFMVYLQKENIIDESGMPKERFSAEFPKEGPSILRIQQVVRGDSAAYFCASSVTGGAGPSSYEQYFGPGTRLTVT.

The chain combines TRBV28 with TRBJ2-5, with TRBD2 matching over 8 bases. Germline CDR1 and CDR2: MDHEN and SYDVKM. The CDR3 has 14 residues. J lost 1 base, V lost 8 bases, and 6 bases had no gene match. The CDR3 DNA sequence: TGTGCCAGCCGAAACGGGGGGGCCCAAGAGACCCAGTACTTC. Protein: CASRNGGAQETQYF.

The chain uses TRBV28 and TRBJ2-7; possibly TRBD2 for D (6 bases). The germline gives CDR1 MDHEN, CDR2 SYDVKM. V dropped 2 bases and J dropped 0 bases, with 11 bases sitting between them. The CDR3 is 15 residues long. CDR3 residues: CASSLGGSLSYEQYF. In nucleotides, the CDR3 is TGTGCCAGCAGTTTAGGGGGGTCACTCTCCTACGAGCAGTACTTC.

This chain connects TRBV29-1 to TRBJ1-2; possible D gene TRBD1, 5 bases. V was shortened by 4 bases and J by 6 bases, with 9 bases between the two germline ends. The germline CDR1 and CDR2 sequences are SQVTM and ANQGSEA. The CDR3 is 11 amino acids. CDR3 sequence reads: CSVGGANGYTF. In nucleotides, the CDR3 is TGCAGCGTTGGGGGCGCGAATGGCTACACCTTC.